Following are 20 T cell receptor beta chains from one sample sequenced in a study of T cells in Graves' hyperthyroidism and ophthalmopathy. Researchers took RNA transcripts and amplified the TCR beta CDR3 regions from them. The TCR CDR3 was amplified in a first-round RT-PCR using the HTBI primer set. TCRdb re-called the multiplex PCR reads through MiXCR, storing one row per CDR3 protein. This table has about 300,000 distinct CDR3 sequences, roughly 17% appearing once. The source material was blood. These receptors were taken from a man aged 30-40 years with Graves' hyperthyroidism.

The chain employs TRBV28 and TRBJ1-5, with D perhaps TRBD1 (5 bases). With 6 bases removed from V and 5 bases from J, the gap between germline ends came to 11 bases. This CDR3 has 13 residues. CDR1 and CDR2 (germline): MDHEN, SYDVKM. In DNA, the CDR3 is TGTGCCAGCAGAGTAGACAGACATCAGCCCCAGCATTTT. Its protein is CASRVDRHQPQHF.

This clonotype occurred many times. The chain couples TRBV7-2 to TRBJ1-4; possible D gene TRBD1, 5 bases. Germline CDR1 SGHTA, CDR2 FQGNSA. V lost 6 bases and J lost 0, with 8 bases in between. CDR3 length: 14 residues. The CDR3 here is CASRTTATNEKLFF. Here the CDR3 DNA reads TGTGCCAGCAGGACGACAGCAACTAATGAAAAACTGTTTTTT.

V usage is TRBV15 and J usage is TRBJ2-7; D is unresolved. CDR1 is LNHNV, CDR2 YYDKDF, per germline (reference sequence). The CDR3 runs to 16 residues. V dropped 5 bases and J dropped 3 bases, with 20 bases sitting between them. CDR3 residues: CATSPALGLGIYEQYF. CDR3 coding DNA: TGTGCCACCAGCCCAGCGCTCGGGTTGGGGATCTACGAGCAGTACTTC.

There are many counts of this clonotype. The rearrangement links TRBV11-1 to TRBJ1-4, with 8 nucleotides matching TRBD1. V lost 3 bases, J lost 6 bases, and 0 bases stayed unmatched. Germline CDR1 and CDR2: SGHAT and FQDESV (reference sequence). The CDR3 sequence is 13 residues long. The chain's CDR3 is CASSLGQDEKLFF. CDR3 nucleotide sequence: TGTGCCAGCAGCTTGGGACAGGATGAAAAACTGTTTTTT.

This clonotype appeared a few times. The rearrangement joins TRBV29-1 to TRBJ2-7, with D hard to call. Germline CDR1 reads SQVTM; CDR2 reads ANQGSEA. V lost 4 bases and J lost 9, with 19 bases in between. CDR3 size: 13 residues. The CDR3 is CSVVSPPALGQYF. The CDR3, as DNA: TGCAGCGTTGTTTCCCCGCCAGCTTTGGGGCAGTACTTC.

This clonotype was recorded many times. The V gene is TRBV11-2, the J gene TRBJ1-1, with D possibly matching TRBD1 (5 bases). With 1 base removed from V and 11 bases from J, the gap between germline ends came to 11 bases. The CDR3 spans 12 residues. Per the germline V gene, CDR1 is SGHAT and CDR2 is FQNNGV. The CDR3 region has the DNA TGTGCCAGCAGCTTAGTCATGGGGCCGGCTTTCTTT. Protein: CASSLVMGPAFF.

The rearrangement links TRBV20-1 to TRBJ2-7; TRBD2 matches 8 bases. The V gene's germline CDR1 is DFQATT and CDR2 SNEGSKA (reference sequence). CDR3 length: 15 residues. V shed 2 bases, J shed 3 bases, and the junction held 9 bases outside the gene matches. The DNA of the CDR3 is TGCAGTGCTAGACGCCTTAGCGGGACCCACTACGAGCAGTACTTC. This sequence encodes CSARRLSGTHYEQYF.

In this sample, this clonotype turned up many times. The V and J genes are TRBV5-5 and TRBJ2-7; D unclear. CDR1 and CDR2 (germline): SGHKS, YYEKEE (reference sequence). This CDR3 is 14 amino acids long. Trimming removed 7 bases at V and 2 bases at J, with 16 bases between. In DNA, the CDR3 is TGTGCCAGCGCGCTTCTTCCAGGTACCTACGAGCAGTACTTC. The encoded protein is CASALLPGTYEQYF.

This clonotype came up many times. This chain links TRBV20-1 with TRBJ2-1; D is ambiguous. The CDR3 length is 14 residues. The V end lost 2 bases, the J end lost 0 bases, and 8 bases lay between the germline ends. Germline CDR1 reads DFQATT; CDR2 reads SNEGSKA (reference sequence). The CDR3 nucleotides read TGCAGTGCTAGACCGGCGTACTCCTACAATGAGCAGTTCTTC. It codes for CSARPAYSYNEQFF.

The chain links TRBV5-1 to TRBJ2-1, with 8 bases identical to TRBD1. V was pared by 4 bases and J by 8 bases, with 14 bases of the junction left unmatched. The CDR3 runs to 16 residues. Germline V gene data show CDR1 as SGHRS and CDR2 as YFSETQ. The CDR3 region is CASSAGTGLHGDEQFF. The CDR3 DNA sequence: TGCGCCAGCAGCGCGGGGACAGGCCTCCACGGGGATGAGCAGTTCTTC.

This clonotype was seen at least ten times. The DNA for the CDR3 is TGTGCCAGCAGTGAATACCGGGGGCAGGACTATGGCTACACCTTC. It is translated as CASSEYRGQDYGYTF. J is TRBJ1-2 and V is TRBV2; tentative D call: TRBD1 (6 bases). With 2 bases removed from V and 3 bases from J, the gap between germline ends came to 13 bases. CDR1 is SNHLY, CDR2 FYNNEI, per germline. CDR3 length: 15 amino acids. The full variable domain, in which reference TRBV2 and TRBJ1-2 provide the parts outside the CDR3, is EPEVTQTPSHQVTQMGQEVILRCVPISNHLYFYWYRQILGQKVEFLVSFYNNEISEKSEIFDDQFSVERPDGSNFTLKIRSTKLEDSAMYFCASSEYRGQDYGYTFGSGTRLTVV.

This clonotype was recorded at least ten times. This rearrangement joins TRBV2 to TRBJ2-6, with 9 bases lining up with TRBD1. The CDR3 consists of 14 residues. Looked up from germline, CDR1 is SNHLY and CDR2 is FYNNEI. Losses at the gene ends were 4 bases for V and 7 bases for J; bases not matched to a gene: 2. CDR3 loop: CASSGQGGANVLTF. The DNA for the CDR3 is TGTGCCAGCAGTGGACAGGGGGGAGCCAACGTCCTGACTTTC.

The chain links TRBV5-8 to TRBJ2-1; no definite D call. The CDR3 runs 18 residues. V lost 0 bases, J lost 6 bases, and 22 bases lay in between. CDR1 is SGHTS, CDR2 YDEGEE, per germline. The chain's CDR3 is CASSLAFLRGGRGNEQFF. CDR3 coding DNA: TGTGCCAGCAGCTTGGCCTTTTTGAGAGGCGGAAGAGGCAATGAGCAGTTCTTC.

This clonotype was observed a few times. The V call is TRBV20-1, the J call TRBJ2-3; no clear D. The V end was cut by 0 bases, the J end by 6 bases, with 10 bases between. The CDR3 runs to 13 residues. CDR1 and CDR2 (germline): DFQATT, SNEGSKA (reference sequence). The CDR3 bases are TGCAGTGCTAGAGATGCGGCAGCCGATACGCAGTATTTT. This translates into CSARDAAADTQYF.

This clonotype occurred once. It may be a read error: a sequence one base away is much more abundant. The chain combines TRBV7-9 with TRBJ2-7, with D possibly being TRBD2 (5 bases). The V and J ends lost 5 bases and 1 base respectively, with 18 bases between them. Per the germline V gene, CDR1 is SEHNR and CDR2 is FQNEAQ (reference sequence). The CDR3 is 16 amino acids. CDR3 in amino acids: CASSQKTNGESYEQYF. The CDR3 DNA is TGTGCCAGCAGCCAGAAGACTAACGGGGAATCCTACGAGCAGTACTTC.

This clonotype has at least ten counts. CDR3 bases: TGTGCCAGCAGTGTACAGGGAGACACCGGGGAGCTGTTTTTT. Protein: CASSVQGDTGELFF. This sequence joins TRBV6-1 and TRBJ2-2; TRBD1 is a possible D gene (6 bases). With 4 bases removed from V and 3 bases from J, the gap between germline ends came to 9 bases. CDR3 length equals 14 residues. The germline V gene encodes CDR1 MNHNS and CDR2 SASEGT.

This clonotype has ten or more counts. V and J are TRBV27 and TRBJ1-1; a possible D gene is TRBD1 (5 bases). The germline V gene encodes CDR1 MNHEY and CDR2 SMNVEV (reference sequence). CDR3 length equals 13 residues. Trimming removed 8 bases from V and 8 bases from J, with 18 bases in between. The CDR3 DNA follows: TGTGCCAGCGCCGTCAATGGGGGTTTAGAAGCTTTCTTT. Amino acids: CASAVNGGLEAFF.

This clonotype was seen only a few times. CDR3 sequence: CSVDTPGGNGYTF. Written as DNA, the CDR3 is TGCAGCGTTGACACCCCGGGAGGGAATGGCTACACCTTC. This chain connects TRBV29-1 to TRBJ1-2, with D unclear. Trimming stripped 3 bases from V and 6 bases from J, with 14 bases between. This CDR3 comprises 13 residues. Germline V gives CDR1 SQVTM, CDR2 ANQGSEA.

This clonotype turned up a few times. The chain links TRBV19 to TRBJ2-2; D assignment may be TRBD1 or TRBD2 (6 bases each). Trimming stripped 6 bases from V and 3 bases from J, with 11 bases between. CDR1 is LNHDA, CDR2 SQIVND, per germline (reference sequence). This CDR3 comprises 14 residues. CDR3 coding DNA: TGTGCCAGTAGAACGGGGGCCTACACCGGGGAGCTGTTTTTT. Translation: CASRTGAYTGELFF.

CDR3 coding DNA: TGCAGTGCTAGACAGGGGACTTCCAATCAGCCCCAGCATTTT. This gives the protein CSARQGTSNQPQHF. The chain is built from TRBV20-1 and TRBJ1-5, with D possibly TRBD1 on 6 matching bases. Germline assignment: CDR1 DFQATT and CDR2 SNEGSKA (reference sequence). The CDR3 totals 14 residues. Trimming pared 2 bases from V and 3 bases from J, leaving 11 bases between.